One sample yielded the 10 T cell receptor beta chains listed below, sequenced in a study of somatic mutations in cytotoxic T cells in rheumatoid arthritis. This table comes from immunoSEQ multiplex PCR, and its TCRdb copy is limited to in-frame clones, with some not included. The table records 20,000 or so clones, approximately 80% of them present only once. Sequenced input: CD8+ T cells sorted from blood. The source of these receptors is a woman in her fifties or sixties in good health.

The chain couples TRBV15 to TRBJ2-5; no reliable D call. This CDR3 contains 15 residues. Trimming removed 4 bases at V and 8 bases at J, with 20 bases between. CDR1 LNHNV and CDR2 YYDKDF come from the germline V gene (reference sequence). This CDR3 is CATSKLPGPQYTQYF. CDR3 sequence (DNA): TGTGCCACCAGCAAGTTACCGGGCCCCCAATATACCCAGTACTTC.

The rearrangement links TRBV9 to TRBJ1-2; TRBD1 agrees at 7 bases. V lost 0 bases and J lost 3; bases outside the gene matches: 8. CDR1 is SGDLS and CDR2 is YYNGEE in the germline V gene. The CDR3 is 16 residues long. For the CDR3, the DNA is TGTGCCAGCAGCGTAGAGGAGGACAGGCCTGACTATGGCTACACCTTC. Translating gives CASSVEEDRPDYGYTF.

The V gene is TRBV19, the J gene TRBJ1-4, with D maybe TRBD1 (6 bases). Germline assignment: CDR1 LNHDA and CDR2 SQIVND (reference sequence). Trimming stripped 5 bases from V and 6 bases from J, with 13 bases between. CDR3 size: 14 residues. The CDR3 DNA sequence: TGTGCCAGTAGTGGACAGCGCGTCGATGAAAAACTGTTTTTT. Amino acid sequence: CASSGQRVDEKLFF.

V gene TRBV7-6 combines with J gene TRBJ1-1; D not certain. Trimming took 5 bases from V and 4 from J, leaving 20 bases between them. From germline, CDR1 is SGHVS and CDR2 FNYEAQ. This CDR3 comprises 16 residues. The DNA of the CDR3 is TGTGCCAGCAGCCTCGACCCCCCCGGGCCGGGCACTGAAGCTTTCTTT. Its protein is CASSLDPPGPGTEAFF. The full variable domain, completed using reference TRBV7-6 and TRBJ1-1, is GAGVSQSPRYKVTKRGQDVALRCDPISGHVSLYWYRQALGQGPEFLTYFNYEAQQDKSGLPNDRFSAERPEGSISTLTIQRTEQRDSAMYRCASSLDPPGPGTEAFFGQGTRLTVV.

This sequence joins TRBV2 and TRBJ2-6; D assignment may be TRBD1 or TRBD2 (5 bases each). Trimming shortened V by 3 bases and J by 0 bases, and 12 bases separated the two germline ends. This CDR3 has 17 residues. Looked up from germline, CDR1 is SNHLY and CDR2 is FYNNEI. The CDR3 DNA reads TGTGCCAGCAGTGACCGGGGCTTCAGCTCTGGGGCCAACGTCCTGACTTTC. Its translation: CASSDRGFSSGANVLTF.

The rearrangement links TRBV21-1 to TRBJ1-5. TRBV21-1 is a pseudogene segment. The CDR3 is made up of 14 amino acids. The CDR3 is CASSNMGMAQPQHF. The CDR3 coding sequence is TGTGCCAGCAGCAATATGGGAATGGCTCAGCCCCAGCATTTT.

This clone was recorded only once. The chain employs TRBV19 and TRBJ1-1, with 9 bases fitting TRBD1. CDR1 and CDR2 (germline): LNHDA, SQIVND (reference sequence). The CDR3 has 14 amino acids. V shed 7 bases and J 3 bases; nucleotides not matched to a gene: 6. The CDR3 sequence: CASTPDRGYTEAFF. CDR3 in DNA: TGTGCCAGTACCCCGGACAGGGGATACACTGAAGCTTTCTTT.

The genes are TRBV10-3 and TRBJ2-1; either TRBD1 or TRBD2 may fit D (5 bases each). V lost 4 bases, J lost 7 bases, and 8 bases lay in between. The CDR3 is 12 residues long. The germline gives CDR1 ENHRY, CDR2 SYGVKD. For the CDR3, the DNA is TGTGCCATCAGTGGGGACGGGAATGAGCAGTTCTTC. Residues: CAISGDGNEQFF.

The genes are TRBV28 and TRBJ2-7, with D perhaps TRBD2 (6 bases). Trimming removed 7 bases from V and 2 bases from J, with 15 bases in between. The germline gives CDR1 MDHEN, CDR2 SYDVKM. This CDR3 region has 14 residues. CDR3 region: CASITGTGAYEQYF. The CDR3 DNA follows: TGTGCCAGCATCACCGGGACTGGGGCCTACGAGCAGTACTTC.

The V and J genes are TRBV13 and TRBJ1-1; unclear D gene. The CDR3 has 13 amino acids. The germline V gene encodes CDR1 PRHDT and CDR2 FYEKMQ (reference sequence). Trimming pared 0 bases from V and 4 bases from J, leaving 6 bases between. The CDR3 DNA sequence: TGTGCCAGCAGCTTAGGGGCAGCCACTGAAGCTTTCTTT. It encodes CASSLGAATEAFF. The whole variable domain, filled in from reference TRBV13 and TRBJ1-1, reads AAGVIQSPRHLIKEKRETATLKCYPIPRHDTVYWYQQGPGQDPQFLISFYEKMQSDKGSIPDRFSAQQFSDYHSELNMSSLELGDSALYFCASSLGAATEAFFGQGTRLTVV.